Following are 32 T cell receptor beta chains from one sample sequenced in a study of radiotherapy plus CTLA-4 blockade in lung cancer. Sequencing used immunoSEQ multiplex PCR; TCRdb keeps in-frame clones, though not all of them. The profile shows 40,000 to 45,000 clones, 77% of them singletons. The sequences come from peripheral blood, collected from a patient treated with radiotherapy plus ipilimumab. All receptors derive from a human donor with non-small cell lung cancer whose response to radiotherapy plus ipilimumab could not be evaluated.

The chain employs TRBV18 and TRBJ1-4; 8 nucleotides match TRBD1. Germline loops: CDR1 KGHSH, CDR2 LQKENI. V gave up 4 bases and J gave up 3 bases; unmatched junction bases: 4. The CDR3 length is 15 residues. This CDR3 reads CASSQGQGPNEKLFF. Here the CDR3 DNA reads TGTGCCAGCTCACAAGGACAGGGTCCTAATGAAAAACTGTTTTTT.

DNA for the CDR3: TGTGCCAGCTCTGCCCGGGACAGGGACATTCAGTACTTC. Translation: CASSARDRDIQYF. The chain combines TRBV6-5 with TRBJ2-4, with TRBD1 matching 9 bases. CDR3 length: 13 residues. V dropped 8 bases and J dropped 8; count of bases not matched to a gene: 7. Germline CDR1 reads MNHEY; CDR2 reads SVGAGI.

This clone was found a few times. The rearrangement joins TRBV19 to TRBJ1-6, with 8 nucleotides matching TRBD1. The junction had 8 bases not matched to a gene; V was cut back by 2 bases and J by 11 bases. The germline CDR1 and CDR2 sequences are LNHDA and SQIVND (reference sequence). This CDR3 spans 15 amino acids. The chain's CDR3 is CASSILGTGHTPLHF. CDR3 sequence (DNA): TGTGCCAGTAGTATATTAGGGACAGGACATACACCCCTCCACTTT. Based on the CDR3 plus reference TRBV19 and TRBJ1-6, the full variable domain is DGGITQSPKYLFRKEGQNVTLSCEQNLNHDAMYWYRQDPGQGLRLIYYSQIVNDFQKGDIAEGYSVSREKKESFPLTVTSAQKNPTAFYLCASSILGTGHTPLHFGNGTRLTVT.

J is TRBJ1-1 and V is TRBV5-8; D unresolved. The CDR3 is made up of 16 amino acids. Trimming removed 3 bases from V and 0 bases from J, with 15 bases in between. Germline assignment: CDR1 SGHTS and CDR2 YDEGEE. CDR3 nucleotide sequence: TGTGCCAGCAGCTGGAGGATATCGGCCCTGAACACTGAAGCTTTCTTT. Its protein is CASSWRISALNTEAFF.

The CDR3 DNA sequence: TGCGCCAGCAGCGTGGCGGGGGGGTACAATGAGCAGTTCTTC. It yields the protein CASSVAGGYNEQFF. The chain uses TRBV5-1 and TRBJ2-1; 9 bases agree with TRBD2. The CDR3 extends over 14 amino acids. Germline-derived CDR1 and CDR2 are SGHRS and YFSETQ. J lost 4 bases, V lost 4 bases, and 3 bases had no gene match.

This rearrangement joins TRBV5-1 to TRBJ1-3; possibly TRBD1 for D (5 bases). This CDR3 contains 16 residues. V lost 3 bases and J lost 9, with 22 bases in between. The V gene's germline CDR1 is SGHRS and CDR2 YFSETQ. CDR3 bases: TGCGCCAGCAGCTCGTATGGGGTACAGGCCAGGCCCACCATATATTTT. Translated: CASSSYGVQARPTIYF.

A single count supports this clone. The chain is built from TRBV28 and TRBJ2-4, with TRBD1 matching 10 bases. The CDR3 spans 14 residues. V trimming: 7 bases; J trimming: 7 bases; junction bases outside the gene matches: 7. The germline CDR1 and CDR2 sequences are MDHEN and SYDVKM. CDR3 residues: CASKDRGVVNIQYF. CDR3 sequence (DNA): TGTGCCAGCAAGGACAGGGGGGTGGTGAACATTCAGTACTTC.

V and J are TRBV10-1 and TRBJ2-7; TRBD2 matches 8 bases. From germline, CDR1 is WNHNN and CDR2 SYGVQD (reference sequence). V was clipped by 6 bases and J by 9 bases; unmatched bases: 16. The CDR3 length is 15 residues. Here the CDR3 reads CASRKWRTSSIGQYF. The CDR3 bases are TGCGCCAGCAGAAAGTGGAGGACTAGCAGCATCGGGCAGTACTTC.

The genes are TRBV28 and TRBJ1-2, with 10 bases fitting TRBD1. V was pared by 2 bases and J by 8 bases, with 5 bases of the junction left unmatched. Germline V gene sequence: CDR1 MDHEN, CDR2 SYDVKM. This CDR3 is built from 14 residues. The CDR3 DNA sequence: TGTGCCAGCAGTTTACGACAGGGGGCTGGAGGCTACACCTTC. It codes for CASSLRQGAGGYTF.

In DNA, the CDR3 is TGCGCCAGCAGCTCGGGGAGTACGAATGAAGCTTTCTTT. Encoded protein: CASSSGSTNEAFF. The J gene is TRBJ1-1, the V gene TRBV5-1, with D hard to call. Per germline, CDR1 SGHRS and CDR2 YFSETQ. V shed 3 bases and J shed 7 bases, with 13 bases lying between them. This CDR3 contains 13 residues.

V and J are TRBV4-3 and TRBJ2-7; possible D gene TRBD2, 7 bases. Germline-derived CDR1 and CDR2 are LGHNA and YSLEER. The CDR3 loop spans 17 amino acids. V dropped 0 bases and J dropped 11 bases, with 26 bases sitting between them. The CDR3 reads CASSQDRGLRDPTREYF. In nucleotides, the CDR3 is TGCGCCAGCAGCCAAGACAGGGGACTAAGGGACCCTACGAGGGAGTACTTC.

The V gene is TRBV7-8, the J gene TRBJ2-1; weak D call: TRBD2 (5 bases). V was shortened by 4 bases and J by 4 bases, with 5 bases between the two germline ends. This CDR3 has 12 amino acids. Germline V CDR1 and CDR2: SGHVS, FQNEAQ. CDR3 coding DNA: TGTGCCAGCAGCTGGACTTACAATGAGCAGTTCTTC. It codes for CASSWTYNEQFF. Based on the CDR3 plus reference TRBV7-8 and TRBJ2-1, the full variable domain is GAGVSQSPRYKVAKRGQDVALRCDPISGHVSLFWYQQALGQGPEFLTYFQNEAQLDKSGLPSDRFFAERPEGSVSTLKIQRTQQEDSAVYLCASSWTYNEQFFGPGTRLTVL.

This chain uses TRBV18 with TRBJ2-3, with D perhaps TRBD1 (6 bases). The CDR3 loop spans 15 amino acids. From germline, CDR1 is KGHSH and CDR2 LQKENI. Trimming cost V 2 bases and J 0 bases, with 9 bases left between them. In DNA, the CDR3 is TGTGCCAGCTCACCAGGACAGCTAAGCACAGATACGCAGTATTTT. It encodes CASSPGQLSTDTQYF. Looking up the rest from reference TRBV18 and TRBJ2-3 gives the full variable domain: NAGVMQNPRHLVRRRGQEARLRCSPMKGHSHVYWYRQLPEEGLKFMVYLQKENIIDESGMPKERFSAEFPKEGPSILRIQQVVRGDSAAYFCASSPGQLSTDTQYFGPGTRLTVL.

CDR3 in DNA: TGTGCCAGCAGTTTTTCGGGGGGCGAAGAGACCCAGTACTTC. Translation gives CASSFSGGEETQYF. The chain recombines TRBV27 with TRBJ2-5; D possibly corresponds to TRBD2 (7 bases). CDR1 MNHEY and CDR2 SMNVEV come from the germline V gene (reference sequence). V was trimmed by 3 bases and J by 3 bases, leaving 11 bases between them. The CDR3 extends over 14 amino acids.

V usage is TRBV5-1 and J usage is TRBJ2-1, with a weak D call TRBD1 (6 bases). Germline CDR1 is SGHRS and CDR2 is YFSETQ. The CDR3 sequence is 15 residues long. V lost 2 bases, J lost 0 bases, and 9 bases lay in between. CDR3 coding DNA: TGCGCCAGCAGCTTAGCGGACAGCTCCTACAATGAGCAGTTCTTC. It specifies CASSLADSSYNEQFF.

CDR3 sequence reads: CASSAWTATNEKLFF. The CDR3 DNA reads TGTGCCAGCAGCGCGTGGACAGCAACTAATGAAAAACTGTTTTTT. V gene TRBV7-6 combines with J gene TRBJ1-4, with a weak D call TRBD1 (6 bases). This CDR3 spans 15 amino acids. With 5 bases removed from V and 0 bases from J, the gap between germline ends came to 10 bases. The germline CDR1 and CDR2 sequences are SGHVS and FNYEAQ.

V gene TRBV27 combines with J gene TRBJ1-1; TRBD1 aligns across 8 bases. Germline-derived CDR1 and CDR2 are MNHEY and SMNVEV (reference sequence). With V trimmed by 3 bases and J by 3 bases, 6 bases remained unmatched. The CDR3 has 15 residues. The CDR3 DNA reads TGTGCCAGCAGTTTCAGGGGGCGCGGGGACACTGAAGCTTTCTTT. The encoded protein is CASSFRGRGDTEAFF.

This sequence joins TRBV7-2 and TRBJ2-2, with unresolved D. Germline V gives CDR1 SGHTA, CDR2 FQGNSA. The germline V and J ends were trimmed by 3 bases and 6 bases, with 5 bases remaining between them. This CDR3 comprises 12 residues. The CDR3 DNA reads TGTGCCAGCAGCTTCCTCGCCGGGGAGCTGTTTTTT. Its protein product is CASSFLAGELFF.

The chain carries TRBV5-1 and TRBJ2-3; D is possibly TRBD1 (5 bases). Trimming stripped 4 bases from V and 1 base from J, with 16 bases between. Per the germline V gene, CDR1 is SGHRS and CDR2 is YFSETQ. The CDR3 sequence is 16 residues long. The CDR3 region is CASSAQGTAGTDTQYF. In nucleotides, the CDR3 is TGCGCCAGCAGCGCCCAGGGAACAGCCGGCACAGATACGCAGTATTTT.

This clone ranks as medium-sized. This chain connects TRBV27 to TRBJ2-7; 9 bases are a match to TRBD1. V shed 2 bases and J 6 bases; nucleotides not matched to a gene: 5. Germline-derived CDR1 and CDR2 are MNHEY and SMNVEV (reference sequence). The CDR3 runs 14 residues. CDR3 region: CASSLGTGTSEQYF. DNA for the CDR3: TGTGCCAGCAGTTTAGGGACAGGGACAAGCGAGCAGTACTTC.

J is TRBJ1-5 and V is TRBV6-5, with 7 positions matching TRBD1. V lost 2 bases to trimming and J lost 6 bases; unmatched junction nucleotides: 7. This CDR3 region has 15 residues. Germline V gives CDR1 MNHEY, CDR2 SVGAGI. CDR3 nucleotide sequence: TGTGCCAGCAGTTACAAGGGGACAGCCGGTCAGCCCCAGCATTTT. The encoded protein is CASSYKGTAGQPQHF.

V is TRBV6-5 and J is TRBJ2-2; D gene uncertain. Germline lookup yields CDR1 MNHEY and CDR2 SVGAGI. The CDR3 totals 13 residues. V lost 6 bases, J lost 7 bases, and 12 bases lay in between. The CDR3 loop reads CASRYDTHGELFF. CDR3 DNA sequence: TGTGCCAGCAGATACGACACCCACGGGGAGCTGTTTTTT.

The chain is built from TRBV27 and TRBJ1-5, with 7 bases matching TRBD1. V lost 6 bases, J lost 0 bases, and 5 bases stayed unmatched. The CDR3 is 15 amino acids. Per germline, CDR1 MNHEY and CDR2 SMNVEV (reference sequence). The CDR3 coding sequence is TGTGCCAGCAGACTGGGACAGTATAGCAATCAGCCCCAGCATTTT. Translation: CASRLGQYSNQPQHF.

This clone was detected only once. This chain connects TRBV7-9 to TRBJ2-3; the D gene is possibly TRBD1 (6 bases). This CDR3 is built from 15 residues. Trimming pared 4 bases from V and 2 bases from J, leaving 13 bases between. CDR1 SEHNR and CDR2 FQNEAQ come from the germline V gene (reference sequence). In DNA, the CDR3 is TGTGCCAGCAGCTCCCCGACAGGATACACAGATACGCAGTATTTT. Amino acids: CASSSPTGYTDTQYF.

The CDR3 here is CASSLSIATYGYTF. As DNA, the CDR3 is TGTGCCAGCAGCTTATCAATCGCTACCTATGGCTACACCTTC. The gene calls are TRBV7-8 and TRBJ1-2; D gene ambiguous. The germline gives CDR1 SGHVS, CDR2 FQNEAQ. Trimming pared 2 bases from V and 4 bases from J, leaving 11 bases between. The CDR3 is 14 amino acids.

This chain links TRBV19 with TRBJ2-7, with TRBD1 as a possible D gene (6 bases). CDR1 and CDR2 (germline): LNHDA, SQIVND (reference sequence). Trimming took 4 bases from V and 1 from J, leaving 11 bases between them. The CDR3 totals 14 residues. The CDR3: CASSSAGTSYEQYF. CDR3 nucleotide sequence: TGTGCCAGTAGTAGCGCAGGGACATCCTACGAGCAGTACTTC.

The V and J genes are TRBV14 and TRBJ1-2; 8 bases match TRBD1. This CDR3 has 14 residues. With V trimmed by 2 bases and J by 5 bases, 4 bases remained unmatched. Germline values: CDR1 SGHDN, CDR2 FVKESK. CDR3: CASSQLGQEYGYTF. For the CDR3, the DNA is TGTGCCAGCAGCCAACTGGGACAGGAATATGGCTACACCTTC.

The rearrangement uses TRBV4-1 and TRBJ2-2; the D is unclear. This CDR3 comprises 16 residues. Germline CDR1 MGHRA, CDR2 YSYEKL. V gave up 7 bases and J gave up 0 bases, with 15 bases separating them. The CDR3 loop reads CASNPGSNANTGELFF. CDR3 in DNA: TGCGCCAGCAATCCAGGAAGCAACGCGAACACCGGGGAGCTGTTTTTT.

This clone was counted only a few times. V gene TRBV28 combines with J gene TRBJ1-5; 8 bases map to TRBD1. V was pared by 6 bases and J by 3 bases, with 4 bases of the junction left unmatched. The germline V gene encodes CDR1 MDHEN and CDR2 SYDVKM. This CDR3 region has 14 residues. For the CDR3, the DNA is TGTGCCAGCAGGGCAGGGGGCACCAATCAGCCCCAGCATTTT. Amino acid sequence: CASRAGGTNQPQHF.

The V and J genes are TRBV5-6 and TRBJ2-7; tentative D call: TRBD2 (6 bases). The V gene's germline CDR1 is SGHDT and CDR2 YYEEEE. The CDR3 has 14 residues. V lost 1 base to trimming and J lost 3 bases, with 11 bases between them. The CDR3 DNA follows: TGTGCCAGCAGCTTGAGAGCTAGCGTCTACGAGCAGTACTTC. This translates into CASSLRASVYEQYF.

This clone was counted between two and nine times. V usage is TRBV15 and J usage is TRBJ2-7; D gene unclear. The CDR3 totals 14 residues. Germline V CDR1 and CDR2: LNHNV, YYDKDF (reference sequence). V lost 0 bases to trimming and J lost 3 bases, with 9 bases between them. The CDR3 nucleotides read TGTGCCACCAGCAGAGATAGTAACAGCTACGAGCAGTACTTC. It yields the protein CATSRDSNSYEQYF.

The genes are TRBV18 and TRBJ2-5; D is unresolved. The CDR3 runs to 14 residues. The germline V gene encodes CDR1 KGHSH and CDR2 LQKENI. The V gene lost 0 bases and the J gene lost 5 bases, with 10 bases spanning the gap. The CDR3 coding sequence is TGTGCCAGCTCACCACCCGGTAGTTGGGAGACCCAGTACTTC. Translating gives CASSPPGSWETQYF.